This T cell receptor (beta chain) was sequenced for a study of T cell responses to AZD1222 COVID-19 vaccine. Sequencing was performed with immunoSEQ multiplex PCR; in TCRdb, only in-frame clones are kept and a portion is missing. The sample yields fewer than 130,000 clones, around 93% seen once. The V segment lost 6 bases and the J segment 9 bases; nucleotides outside the gene matches: 3. The germline gives CDR1 MDHEN, CDR2 SYDVKM. This CDR3 is 11 amino acids long. Remarks on this clone: Its antigen remains unknown.

Study observations and caveats: Spike-wide coverage was observed for vaccine-associated CD4 TCRs, with dominant responses at 160-218 and 743-854. Females made up more of the donors, who were largely white British, and clonal diversity may have come out too low. Following two doses of AZD1222, Spike-specific TCR breadth and depth rose. Reportedly, nearly half of unique spike TCRs recognized epitopes outside B.1.351/B.1.1.7 mutations.

The sample in question was peripheral blood, obtained on day 0 of AZD1222 vaccination. This TCR was sampled from an adult in good health. The V gene is TRBV28, the J gene TRBJ1-1, with 8 bases identical to TRBD1. The CDR3 loop reads CASSRDRKAFF. The CDR3 region has the DNA TGTGCCAGCAGCCGGGACAGGAAAGCTTTCTTT.